The sample holds a few counts of the clone carrying this TCR beta chain. The sample belongs to a study of shared clonotypes between healthy human individuals. This CDR3 comprises 15 residues. Germline V gives CDR1 SGHNT, CDR2 YENEEA. V lost 1 base and J lost 5, with 15 bases in between. Here immunoSEQ multiplex PCR was the method, and the copy in TCRdb shows in-frame clones only, minus some. This table has some 1,100,000 clones, 70% to 80% appearing once. Sequenced material: memory CD4+ T cells from PBMCs. Described subset: CD45RA-negative fraction. The TCR originated in a man aged 18 to 35 in good health. Some clones in this sample may be carry-over from other donors' samples. The V gene is TRBV11-3, the J gene TRBJ2-7, with a weak D call TRBD1 (6 bases). CDR3 nucleotide sequence: TGTGCCAGCAGCTTAGGGGCAGGGGACACAGACGAGCAGTACTTC. Translation gives CASSLGAGDTDEQYF.